The T cell receptor (beta chain) under discussion was sequenced for a study of T cells expressing NK-cell markers. Across the study: Just one sequenced donor of eight was HCMV-seronegative, while seven were seropositive.

TCRdb re-called the 5' RACE reads and gives one entry per CDR3 protein, without DNA. Here the sample table reports around 470,000 distinct CDR3 sequences. CDR1 and CDR2 from the germline V gene are SNHLY and FYNNEI. CDR3 length: 12 amino acids. Overall study findings and caveats: Similarly, these clonotypes led the CD3+CD56-NKG2C+ fraction as well in a handful of donors. Of CD8+ T cells, about 1.0-8% belonged to dominant NKG2C+ clonotypes in several donors. It was still unclear whether expanded NKG2C+ T cell clones were HCMV specific.

As regards this clonotype: Its antigen is unidentified.

The chain recombines TRBV2 with TRBJ2-5. The source material was blood T cells: a sorted CD56 or NKG2C T cell subset, CD4+ or CD8+ T cells, or bulk PBMC T cells (not recorded which). This clonotype originated in a woman in her 50s in good health. This chain's CDR3 is CASSEFGETQYF.